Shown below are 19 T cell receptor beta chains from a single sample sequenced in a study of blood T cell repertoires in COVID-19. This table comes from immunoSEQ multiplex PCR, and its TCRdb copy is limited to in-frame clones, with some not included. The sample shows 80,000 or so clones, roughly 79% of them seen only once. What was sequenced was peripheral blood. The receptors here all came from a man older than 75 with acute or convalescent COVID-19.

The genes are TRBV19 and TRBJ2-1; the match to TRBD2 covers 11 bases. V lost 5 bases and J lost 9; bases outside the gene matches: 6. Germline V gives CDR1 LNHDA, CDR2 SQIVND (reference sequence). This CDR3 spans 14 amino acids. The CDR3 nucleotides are TGTGCCAGTAGTGGTCTAGCGGGAGGCAGTGAGCAGTTCTTC. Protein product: CASSGLAGGSEQFF.

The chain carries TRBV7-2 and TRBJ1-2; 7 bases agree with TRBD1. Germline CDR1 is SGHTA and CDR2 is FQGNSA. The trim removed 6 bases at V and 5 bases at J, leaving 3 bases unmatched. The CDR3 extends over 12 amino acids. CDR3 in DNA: TGTGCCAGCAGACCACAGGGGTATGGCTACACCTTC. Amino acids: CASRPQGYGYTF. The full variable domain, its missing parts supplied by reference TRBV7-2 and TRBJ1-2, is GAGVSQSPSNKVTEKGKDVELRCDPISGHTALYWYRQSLGQGLEFLIYFQGNSAPDKSGLPSDRFSAERTGGSVSTLTIQRTQQEDSAVYLCASRPQGYGYTFGSGTRLTVV.

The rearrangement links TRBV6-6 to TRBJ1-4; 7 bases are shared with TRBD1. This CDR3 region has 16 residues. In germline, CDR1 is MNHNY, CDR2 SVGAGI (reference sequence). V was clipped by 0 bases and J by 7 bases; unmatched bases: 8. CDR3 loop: CASSYSSRGRAEKLFF. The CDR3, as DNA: TGTGCCAGCAGTTACTCGAGTAGGGGGCGGGCTGAAAAACTGTTTTTT.

The CDR3 sequence is CAWSGSSNQPQHF. The CDR3 DNA reads TGTGCCTGGAGTGGCAGTAGCAATCAGCCCCAGCATTTT. V and J are TRBV30 and TRBJ1-5; D gene ambiguous. Germline V CDR1 and CDR2: GTSNPN, SVGIG (reference sequence). V was cut by 1 base and J by 0 bases, with 4 bases left in between. The CDR3 length is 13 residues.

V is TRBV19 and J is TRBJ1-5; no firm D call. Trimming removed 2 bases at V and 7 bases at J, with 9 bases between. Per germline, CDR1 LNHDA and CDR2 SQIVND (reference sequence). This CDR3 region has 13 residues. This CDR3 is CASSISGVQPQHF. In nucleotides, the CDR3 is TGTGCCAGTAGTATATCCGGGGTACAGCCCCAGCATTTT. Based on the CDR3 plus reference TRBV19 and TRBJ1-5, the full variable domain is DGGITQSPKYLFRKEGQNVTLSCEQNLNHDAMYWYRQDPGQGLRLIYYSQIVNDFQKGDIAEGYSVSREKKESFPLTVTSAQKNPTAFYLCASSISGVQPQHFGDGTRLSIL.

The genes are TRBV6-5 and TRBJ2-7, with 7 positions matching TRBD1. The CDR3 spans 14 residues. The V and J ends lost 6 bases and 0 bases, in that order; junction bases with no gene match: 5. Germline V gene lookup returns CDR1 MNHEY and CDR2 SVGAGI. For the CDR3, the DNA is TGTGCCAGCAGAACCCGGGACAGCTCCTACGAGCAGTACTTC. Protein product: CASRTRDSSYEQYF.

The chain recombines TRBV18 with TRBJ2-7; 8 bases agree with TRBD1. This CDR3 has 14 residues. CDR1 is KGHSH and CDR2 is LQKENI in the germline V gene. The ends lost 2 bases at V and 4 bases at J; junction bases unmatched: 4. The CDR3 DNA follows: TGTGCCAGCTCACCAGTGGACAGGGTGTACGAGCAGTACTTC. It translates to CASSPVDRVYEQYF.

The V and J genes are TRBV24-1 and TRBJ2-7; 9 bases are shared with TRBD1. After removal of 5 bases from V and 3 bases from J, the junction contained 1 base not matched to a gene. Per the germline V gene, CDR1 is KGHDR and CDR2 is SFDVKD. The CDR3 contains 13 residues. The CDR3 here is CATSAGQGYEQYF. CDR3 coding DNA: TGTGCCACCAGTGCGGGACAGGGCTACGAGCAGTACTTC.

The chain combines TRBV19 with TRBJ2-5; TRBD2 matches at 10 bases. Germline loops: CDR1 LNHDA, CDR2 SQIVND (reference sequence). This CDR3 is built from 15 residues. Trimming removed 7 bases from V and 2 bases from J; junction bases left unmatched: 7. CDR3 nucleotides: TGTGCCAGTAAGCGGGAGGGACTTGATCAAGAGACCCAGTACTTC. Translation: CASKREGLDQETQYF.

The CDR3 loop is CASSPLPGTGYGANVLTF. CDR3 nucleotides: TGCGCCAGCAGCCCTCTTCCCGGGACAGGGTACGGGGCCAACGTCCTGACTTTC. The chain is built from TRBV5-1 and TRBJ2-6; 9 positions agree with TRBD1. Germline trimming cut 4 bases from V and 4 bases from J; bases unmatched to any gene: 12. The CDR3 length is 18 residues. Germline V gene lookup returns CDR1 SGHRS and CDR2 YFSETQ.

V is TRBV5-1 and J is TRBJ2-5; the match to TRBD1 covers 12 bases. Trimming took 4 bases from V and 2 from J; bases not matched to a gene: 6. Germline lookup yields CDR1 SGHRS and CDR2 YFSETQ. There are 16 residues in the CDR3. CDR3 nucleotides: TGCGCCAGCAGCCGGGACAGGGGGCGAGGGCAAGAGACCCAGTACTTC. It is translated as CASSRDRGRGQETQYF.

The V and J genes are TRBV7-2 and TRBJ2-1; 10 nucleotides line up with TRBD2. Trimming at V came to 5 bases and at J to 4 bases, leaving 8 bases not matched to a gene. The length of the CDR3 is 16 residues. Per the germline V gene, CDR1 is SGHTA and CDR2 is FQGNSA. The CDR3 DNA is TGTGCCAGCAGCCTGAGGACTAGCGGCAAATACAATGAGCAGTTCTTC. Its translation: CASSLRTSGKYNEQFF.

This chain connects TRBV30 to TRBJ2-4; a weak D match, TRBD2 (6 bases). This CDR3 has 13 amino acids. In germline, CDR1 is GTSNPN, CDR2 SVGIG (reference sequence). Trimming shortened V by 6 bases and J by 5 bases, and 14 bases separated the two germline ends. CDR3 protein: CACLRRGQNIQYF. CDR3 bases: TGTGCCTGCCTGCGGCGGGGCCAAAACATTCAGTACTTC. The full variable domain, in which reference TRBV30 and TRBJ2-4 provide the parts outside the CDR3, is SQTIHQWPATLVQPVGSPLSLECTVEGTSNPNLYWYRQAAGRGLQLLFYSVGIGQISSEVPQNLSASRPQDRQFILSSKKLLLSDSGFYLCACLRRGQNIQYFGAGTRLSVL.

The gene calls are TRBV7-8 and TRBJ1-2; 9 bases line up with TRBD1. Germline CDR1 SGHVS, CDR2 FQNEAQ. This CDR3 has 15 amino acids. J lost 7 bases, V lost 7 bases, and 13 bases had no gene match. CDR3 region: CASITPGQGAFGYTF. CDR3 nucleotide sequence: TGTGCCAGCATTACCCCGGGACAGGGTGCGTTTGGCTACACCTTC.

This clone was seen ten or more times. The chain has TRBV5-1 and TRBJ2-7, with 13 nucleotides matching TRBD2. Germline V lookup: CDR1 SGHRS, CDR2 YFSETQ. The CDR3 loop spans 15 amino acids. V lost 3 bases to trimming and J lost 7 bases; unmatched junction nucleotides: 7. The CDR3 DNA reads TGCGCCAGCAGCTCCGATCCGGGACTAGCGGGGGAGCAGTACTTC. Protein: CASSSDPGLAGEQYF.

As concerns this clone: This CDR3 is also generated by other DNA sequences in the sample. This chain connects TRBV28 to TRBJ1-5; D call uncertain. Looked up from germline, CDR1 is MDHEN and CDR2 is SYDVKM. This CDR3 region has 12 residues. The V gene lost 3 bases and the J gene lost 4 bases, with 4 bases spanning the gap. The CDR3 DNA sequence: TGTGCCAGCAGTTTCTTGAATCAGCCCCAGCATTTT. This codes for CASSFLNQPQHF.

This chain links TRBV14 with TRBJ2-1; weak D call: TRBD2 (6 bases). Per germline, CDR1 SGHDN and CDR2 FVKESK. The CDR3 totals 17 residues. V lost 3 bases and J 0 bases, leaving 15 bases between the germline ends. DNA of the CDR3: TGTGCCAGCAGCCACCCAGGCGCGGGGAGCTCCTACAATGAGCAGTTCTTC. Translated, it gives CASSHPGAGSSYNEQFF.

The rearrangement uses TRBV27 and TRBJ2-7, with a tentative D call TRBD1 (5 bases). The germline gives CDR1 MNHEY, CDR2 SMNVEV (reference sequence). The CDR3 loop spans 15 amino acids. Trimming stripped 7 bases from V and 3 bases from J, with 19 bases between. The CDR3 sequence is CASTISGDSIYEQYF. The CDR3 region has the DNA TGTGCCAGCACCATATCCGGCGACAGCATCTACGAGCAGTACTTC.

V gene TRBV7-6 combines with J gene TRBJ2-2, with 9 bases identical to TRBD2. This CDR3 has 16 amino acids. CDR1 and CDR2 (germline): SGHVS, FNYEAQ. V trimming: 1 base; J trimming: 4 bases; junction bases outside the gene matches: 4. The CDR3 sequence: CASSLGLAGSTGELFF. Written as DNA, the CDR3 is TGTGCCAGCAGCTTAGGGCTAGCGGGGTCCACCGGGGAGCTGTTTTTT.